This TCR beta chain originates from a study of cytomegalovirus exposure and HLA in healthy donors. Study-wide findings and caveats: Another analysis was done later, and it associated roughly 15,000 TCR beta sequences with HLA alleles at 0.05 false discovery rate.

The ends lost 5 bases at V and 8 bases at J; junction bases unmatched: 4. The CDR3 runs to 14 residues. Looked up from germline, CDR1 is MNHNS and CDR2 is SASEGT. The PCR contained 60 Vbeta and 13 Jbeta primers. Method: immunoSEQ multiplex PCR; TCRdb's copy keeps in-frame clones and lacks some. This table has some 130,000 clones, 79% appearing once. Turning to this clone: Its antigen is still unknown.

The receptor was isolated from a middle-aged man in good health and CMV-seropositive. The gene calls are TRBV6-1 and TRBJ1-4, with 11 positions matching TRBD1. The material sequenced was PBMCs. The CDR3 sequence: CASSRGTGGEKLFF. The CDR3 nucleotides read TGTGCCAGCAGTCGTGGGACAGGGGGGGAAAAACTGTTTTTT.